The 4 T cell receptor beta chains reported below all come from one sample, sequenced in a study of blood T cell repertoires in COVID-19. Here immunoSEQ multiplex PCR was the method, and the copy in TCRdb shows in-frame clones only, minus some. The sample includes 200,000 to 250,000 clones, around 85% of them seen just once. Sequencing used peripheral blood. These receptors were collected from a man in his sixties with acute or convalescent COVID-19.

The chain uses TRBV15 and TRBJ2-1; TRBD2 might be the D (6 bases). The V end was cut by 4 bases, the J end by 8 bases, with 24 bases between. This CDR3 is 17 amino acids long. CDR1 is LNHNV, CDR2 YYDKDF, per germline (reference sequence). In nucleotides, the CDR3 is TGTGCCACCAGCACTCCCCACGGGAACTACAGGAGGGATGAGCAGTTCTTC. This encodes CATSTPHGNYRRDEQFF.

The chain joins TRBV30 to TRBJ1-1; the match to TRBD1 covers 9 bases. Germline assignment: CDR1 GTSNPN and CDR2 SVGIG (reference sequence). CDR3 length equals 12 residues. Losses at the gene ends were 8 bases for V and 10 bases for J; bases not matched to a gene: 11. In nucleotides, the CDR3 is TGTGCCCGCGGTTGGACAGGGGAAAGAGCTTTCTTT. Translated: CARGWTGERAFF.

V gene TRBV28 combines with J gene TRBJ1-5; D is perhaps TRBD1 (6 bases). Germline CDR1 MDHEN, CDR2 SYDVKM. CDR3 length: 16 residues. Trimming pared 6 bases from V and 0 bases from J, leaving 15 bases between. In DNA, the CDR3 is TGTGCCAGCAGCCGAAACCAGGGGTATAGCAATCAGCCCCAGCATTTT. Its translation: CASSRNQGYSNQPQHF.

The V call is TRBV28, the J call TRBJ1-5; D not certain. The CDR3 consists of 14 residues. The ends were cut back, 10 bases at V and 0 bases at J, with 13 bases in the middle. CDR1 MDHEN and CDR2 SYDVKM come from the germline V gene. This chain's CDR3 is CAIAAANSNQPQHF. CDR3 bases: TGTGCCATCGCCGCCGCGAATAGCAATCAGCCCCAGCATTTT.